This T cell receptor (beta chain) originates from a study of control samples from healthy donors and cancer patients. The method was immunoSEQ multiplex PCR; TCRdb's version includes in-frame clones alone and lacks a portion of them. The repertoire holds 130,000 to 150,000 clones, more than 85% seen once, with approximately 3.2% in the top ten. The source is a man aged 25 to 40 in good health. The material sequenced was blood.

This CDR3 reads CASSSRGGVNRGDQPQHF. The CDR3 DNA follows: TGTGCCAGCAGCTCCCGAGGGGGGGTCAACAGGGGTGATCAGCCCCAGCATTTT. The chain is built from TRBV7-2 and TRBJ1-5, with TRBD1 identical over 7 bases. Germline trimming cut 4 bases from V and 5 bases from J; bases unmatched to any gene: 17. Germline values: CDR1 SGHTA, CDR2 FQGNSA. The length of the CDR3 is 18 residues.